A selection of T cell receptor beta chains follows, all from one sample in a study of OX40 agonist ivuxolimab in advanced cancers. Data came from immunoSEQ multiplex PCR; TCRdb stores just in-frame clones and leaves some out. The top ten hold approximately 14% of the sample, which has approximately 44,000 clones, approximately 90% seen once. This sample comprised CD4+ or CD8+ T cells sorted from blood, obtained in a trial of the OX40 agonist ivuxolimab. These TCRs come from an adult with an advanced solid tumor such as melanoma, head and neck, liver or kidney cancer. Both conserved end residues are part of each CDR3. D genes are given only for firm matches. The size of a clone is reported for some rows only, either as once, few or many, or as a class for expanded clones.

J,size,D,V,CDR3,DNA
TRBJ2-7,NA,NA,TRBV30,CAWSVNSYYEQYF,TGTGCCTGGAGTGTTAACTCCTACTACGAGCAGTACTTC
TRBJ1-2,once,TRBD1,TRBV11-2,CASSSTDRGPGYTF,TGTGCCAGCAGCTCGACGGACAGGGGGCCTGGCTACACCTTC
TRBJ2-2,NA,NA,TRBV16,CASSQPTTHRSGELFF,TGTGCCAGCAGCCAACCCACCACACATCGGTCCGGGGAGCTGTTTTTT
TRBJ2-7,NA,NA,TRBV2,CASSEWADYEQYF,TGTGCCAGCAGTGAATGGGCAGATTACGAGCAGTACTTC
TRBJ2-4,NA,NA,TRBV27,CASSSGSLAKNIQYF,TGTGCCAGCAGTTCCGGTTCTCTAGCCAAAAACATTCAGTACTTC
TRBJ1-5,NA,NA,TRBV7-9,CASSSDGPARQPQHF,TGTGCCAGCAGCTCGGACGGACCAGCTAGGCAGCCCCAGCATTTT
TRBJ2-3,NA,NA,TRBV9,CASSVESGRLSTDTQYF,TGTGCCAGCAGCGTAGAGTCGGGGAGGCTTAGCACAGATACGCAGTATTTT
TRBJ1-5,NA,NA,TRBV21-1,CASSKVGQDLVSNQPQHF,TGTGCCAGCAGCAAAGTCGGACAGGACCTAGTTAGCAATCAGCCCCAGCATTTT
TRBJ2-1,NA,TRBD2,TRBV7-9,CASSKGLAGDNEQFF,TGTGCCAGCAGCAAGGGACTAGCGGGAGACAATGAGCAGTTCTTC
TRBJ2-3,NA,TRBD2,TRBV27,CASSYWTSGTPSTDTQYF,TGTGCCAGCAGTTATTGGACTAGCGGGACCCCTAGCACAGATACGCAGTATTTT
TRBJ1-3,NA,NA,TRBV29-1,CSTRGSGNTIYF,TGCAGCACCAGGGGATCAGGAAACACCATATATTTT
TRBJ2-1,NA,NA,TRBV5-1,CASSLGGTGMNEQFF,TGCGCCAGCAGCTTGGGGGGTACGGGAATGAATGAGCAGTTCTTC
TRBJ2-7,NA,TRBD2,TRBV7-2,CASSRGLVAYEQYF,TGTGCCAGCAGTCGAGGACTAGTCGCCTACGAGCAGTACTTC
TRBJ2-2,NA,NA,TRBV7-9,CASSGGPMRTPYTGELFF,TGTGCCAGCAGCGGGGGCCCTATGAGGACTCCTTACACCGGGGAGCTGTTTTTT
TRBJ1-5,NA,NA,TRBV27,CASSLGFNQPQHF,TGTGCCAGCAGTTTAGGATTCAATCAGCCCCAGCATTTT
TRBJ2-2,NA,NA,TRBV7-8,CASSPKGLNTGELFF,TGTGCCAGCAGTCCGAAGGGGTTGAACACCGGGGAGCTGTTTTTT